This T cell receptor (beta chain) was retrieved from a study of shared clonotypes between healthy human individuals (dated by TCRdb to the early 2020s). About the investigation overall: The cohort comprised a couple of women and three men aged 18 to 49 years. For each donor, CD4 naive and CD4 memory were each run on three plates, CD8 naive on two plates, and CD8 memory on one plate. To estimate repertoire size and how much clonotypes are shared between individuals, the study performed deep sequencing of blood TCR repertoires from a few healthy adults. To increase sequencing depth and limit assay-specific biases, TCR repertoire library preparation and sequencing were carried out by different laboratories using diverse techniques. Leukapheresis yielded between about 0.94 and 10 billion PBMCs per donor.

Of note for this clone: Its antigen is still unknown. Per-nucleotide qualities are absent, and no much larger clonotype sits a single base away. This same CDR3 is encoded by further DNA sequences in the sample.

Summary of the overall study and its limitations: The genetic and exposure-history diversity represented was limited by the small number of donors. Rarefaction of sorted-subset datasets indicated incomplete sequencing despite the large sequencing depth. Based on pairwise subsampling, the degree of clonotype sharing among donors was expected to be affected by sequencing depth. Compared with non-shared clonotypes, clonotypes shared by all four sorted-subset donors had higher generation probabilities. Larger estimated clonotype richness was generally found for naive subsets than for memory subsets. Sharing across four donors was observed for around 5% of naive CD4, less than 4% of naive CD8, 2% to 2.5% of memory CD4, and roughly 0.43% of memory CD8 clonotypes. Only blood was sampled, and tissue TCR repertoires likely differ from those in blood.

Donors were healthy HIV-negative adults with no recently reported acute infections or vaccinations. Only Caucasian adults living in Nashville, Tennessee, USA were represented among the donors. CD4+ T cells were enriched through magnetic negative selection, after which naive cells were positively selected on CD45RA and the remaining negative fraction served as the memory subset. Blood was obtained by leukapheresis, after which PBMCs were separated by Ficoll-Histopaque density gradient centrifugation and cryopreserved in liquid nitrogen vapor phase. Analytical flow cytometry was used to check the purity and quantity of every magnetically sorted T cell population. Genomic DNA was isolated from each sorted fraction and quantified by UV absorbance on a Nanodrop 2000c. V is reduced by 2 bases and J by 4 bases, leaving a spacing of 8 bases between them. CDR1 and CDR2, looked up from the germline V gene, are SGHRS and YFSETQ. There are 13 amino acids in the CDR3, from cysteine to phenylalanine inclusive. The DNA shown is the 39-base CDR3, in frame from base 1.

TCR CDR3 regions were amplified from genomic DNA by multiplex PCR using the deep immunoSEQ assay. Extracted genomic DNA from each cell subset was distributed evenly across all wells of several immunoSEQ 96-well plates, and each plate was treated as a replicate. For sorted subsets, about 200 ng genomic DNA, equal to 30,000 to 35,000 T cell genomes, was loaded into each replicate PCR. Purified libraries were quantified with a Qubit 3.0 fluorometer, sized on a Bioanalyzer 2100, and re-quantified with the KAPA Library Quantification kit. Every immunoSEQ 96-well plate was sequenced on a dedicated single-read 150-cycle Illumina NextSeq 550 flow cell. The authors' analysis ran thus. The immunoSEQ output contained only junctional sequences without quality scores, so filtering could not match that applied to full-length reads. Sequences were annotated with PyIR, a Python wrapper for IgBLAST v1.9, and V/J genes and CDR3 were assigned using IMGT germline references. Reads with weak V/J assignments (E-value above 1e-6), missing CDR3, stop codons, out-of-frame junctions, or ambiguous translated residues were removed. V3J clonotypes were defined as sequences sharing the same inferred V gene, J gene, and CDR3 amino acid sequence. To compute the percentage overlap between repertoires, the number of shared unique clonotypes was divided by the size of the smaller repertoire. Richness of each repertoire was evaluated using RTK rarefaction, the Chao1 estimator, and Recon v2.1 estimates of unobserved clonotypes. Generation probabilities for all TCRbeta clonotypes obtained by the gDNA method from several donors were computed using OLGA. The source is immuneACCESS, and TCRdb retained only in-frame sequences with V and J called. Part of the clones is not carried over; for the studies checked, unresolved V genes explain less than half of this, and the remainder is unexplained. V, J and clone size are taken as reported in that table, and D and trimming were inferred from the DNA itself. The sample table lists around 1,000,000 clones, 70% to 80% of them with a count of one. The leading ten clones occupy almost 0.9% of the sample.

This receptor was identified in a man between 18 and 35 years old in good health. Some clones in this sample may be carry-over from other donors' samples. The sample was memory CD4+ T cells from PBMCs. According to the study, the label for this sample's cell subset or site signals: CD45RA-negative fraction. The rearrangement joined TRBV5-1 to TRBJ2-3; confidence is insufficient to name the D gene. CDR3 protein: CASSFSGPDTQYF. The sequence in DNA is TGCGCCAGCAGCTTTTCTGGACCAGATACGCAGTATTTT.